This TCR beta chain was obtained from a study of chemoradiotherapy in HPV16-positive cancers. General study findings and limits: During treatment, candidate HPV-specific clones and E7-related motifs expanded in tumor.

As for this clone: Its specificity is unknown.

V lost 2 bases to trimming and J lost 9 bases; unmatched junction nucleotides: 6. CDR1 and CDR2 (germline): SEHNR, FQNEAQ (reference sequence). This CDR3 is built from 14 residues. The table came from immunoSEQ multiplex PCR; TCRdb's copy has only in-frame clones and leaves some out. The table shows some 4,200 clones, with about four fifths occurring only once. V gene TRBV7-9 combines with J gene TRBJ2-1; 8 bases align to TRBD1. The material sequenced was tumor tissue, taken from a patient who underwent chemoradiotherapy. This clonotype was obtained from a human donor with HPV-associated anogenital cancer. The CDR3, as DNA: TGTGCCAGCAGCTTAAGCCCCGGACAGGGTGAGCAGTTCTTC. This translates into CASSLSPGQGEQFF. Full variable domain (rest looked up from reference TRBV7-9 and TRBJ2-1): DTGVSQNPRHKITKRGQNVTFRCDPISEHNRLYWYRQTLGQGPEFLTYFQNEAQLEKSRLLSDRFSAERPKGSFSTLEIQRTEQGDSAMYLCASSLSPGQGEQFFGPGTRLTVL.